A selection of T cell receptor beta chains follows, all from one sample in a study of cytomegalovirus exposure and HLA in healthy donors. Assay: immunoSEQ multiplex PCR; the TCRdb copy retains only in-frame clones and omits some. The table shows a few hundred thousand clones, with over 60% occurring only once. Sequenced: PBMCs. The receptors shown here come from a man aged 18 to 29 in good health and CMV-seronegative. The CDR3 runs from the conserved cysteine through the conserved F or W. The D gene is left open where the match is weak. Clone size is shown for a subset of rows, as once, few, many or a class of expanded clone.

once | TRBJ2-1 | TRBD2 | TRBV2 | TGTGCCAGCAGTGAGGGACTAGTCCTCAATGAGCAGTTCTTC | CASSEGLVLNEQFF
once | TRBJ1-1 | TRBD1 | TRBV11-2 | TGTGCCAGCAGCTTTACAGGGGACACTGAAGCTTTCTTT | CASSFTGDTEAFF
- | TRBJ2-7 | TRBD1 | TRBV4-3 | TGCGCCAGCAGCCAAGATCCAATGGGACAGGGGGCGGGTCGAGAGCAGTACTTC | CASSQDPMGQGAGREQYF
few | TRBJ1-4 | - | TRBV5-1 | TGCGCCAGCAGCTTGGCAGGATTTAATGAAAAACTGTTTTTT | CASSLAGFNEKLFF
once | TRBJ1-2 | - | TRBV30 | TGTGCCTGGAGTGTACTGGGGGCGGGTGGCTACACCTTC | CAWSVLGAGGYTF
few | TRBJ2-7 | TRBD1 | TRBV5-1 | TGCGCCAGCAGGGGGGACAGGGTCCTCGACGAGCAGTACTTC | CASRGDRVLDEQYF
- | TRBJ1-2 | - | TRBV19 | TGTGCCAGCCGGAGGGAGGGTAGGAGCGATGGCTACACCTTC | CASRREGRSDGYTF
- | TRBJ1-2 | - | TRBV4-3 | TGCGCCAGCAGCCAAGATTCGGGGGGGCGAGGCTATGGCTACACCTTC | CASSQDSGGRGYGYTF
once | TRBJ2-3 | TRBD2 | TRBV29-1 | TGCAGCGTGACTAGCGGGAGTCGTACAGATACGCAGTATTTT | CSVTSGSRTDTQYF
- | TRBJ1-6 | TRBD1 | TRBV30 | TGTGCCTGGAGAGGGGGACAGGCCTATAATTCACCCCTCCACTTT | CAWRGGQAYNSPLHF
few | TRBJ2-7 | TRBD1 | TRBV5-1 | TGCGCCAGCAGCGTTCTGACAGGGAACGAGCAGTACTTC | CASSVLTGNEQYF
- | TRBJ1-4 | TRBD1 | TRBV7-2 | TGTGCCAGCAGTAAGACAGGGCAAGGGGGTGAAAAACTGTTTTTT | CASSKTGQGGEKLFF
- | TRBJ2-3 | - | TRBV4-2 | TGTGCCAGCAGCCAAGATGGCCTTACAGATACGCAGTATTTT | CASSQDGLTDTQYF
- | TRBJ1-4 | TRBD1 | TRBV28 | TGTGCCAGCAGCGGCGCGGACAGGGGAAATGAAAAACTGTTTTTT | CASSGADRGNEKLFF
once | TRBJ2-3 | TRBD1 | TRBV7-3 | TGTGCCAGCAGCTATGAAACCGGGACAGGGTTTACGCAGTATTTT | CASSYETGTGFTQYF
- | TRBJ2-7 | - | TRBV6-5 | TGTGCCAGCAGCACTACAGGGTACGAGCAGTACTTC | CASSTTGYEQYF
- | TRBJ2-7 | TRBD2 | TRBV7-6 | TGTGCCAGCAGCTTAGCTAGCGGGCCCTCCTACGAGCAGTACTTC | CASSLASGPSYEQYF
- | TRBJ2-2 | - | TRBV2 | TGTGCCAGCAGTGGCCAGATTAACACCGGGGAGCTGTTTTTT | CASSGQINTGELFF
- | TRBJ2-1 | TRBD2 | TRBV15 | TGTGCCACCAGCAGAGATGGAGGCGGGAGCTCCTACAATGAGCAGTTCTTC | CATSRDGGGSSYNEQFF
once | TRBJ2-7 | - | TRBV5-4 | TGTGCCAGCAGCTTGGGGTCGGTATACGAGCAGTACTTC | CASSLGSVYEQYF
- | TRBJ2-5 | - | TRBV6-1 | TGTGCCAGCAGGGACGAGGGGGTCGGGGAGACCCAGTACTTC | CASRDEGVGETQYF
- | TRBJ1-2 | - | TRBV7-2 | TGTGCCAGCAGCTTATATGGGACAAGGGGCGGCTACACCTTC | CASSLYGTRGGYTF
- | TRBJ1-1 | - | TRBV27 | TGTGCCAGCAGTTTATCATTGGGGGCGCGCACTGAAGCTTTCTTT | CASSLSLGARTEAFF
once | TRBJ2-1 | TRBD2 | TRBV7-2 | TGTGCCAGCAGCCCAGCCGGGACTAGCGGGGGACTCAATGAGCAGTTCTTC | CASSPAGTSGGLNEQFF
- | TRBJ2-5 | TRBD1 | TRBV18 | TGTGCCAGCTCACCACAGGGACAGGAGGAAGAGACCCAGTACTTC | CASSPQGQEEETQYF
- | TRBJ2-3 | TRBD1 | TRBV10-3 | TGTGCCATCAGTGAGTCGGACAGGACCACAGATACGCAGTATTTT | CAISESDRTTDTQYF
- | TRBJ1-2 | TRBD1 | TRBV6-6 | TGTGCCAGCAGTTCCGATGGGACAGGGGTTTGGGGCTACACCTTC | CASSSDGTGVWGYTF
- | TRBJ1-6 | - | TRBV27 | TGTGCCAGCAGTTTATCCGCTGGGCGTAATTCACCCCTCCACTTT | CASSLSAGRNSPLHF
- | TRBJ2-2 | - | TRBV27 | TGTGCCAGCAGTTTATTCCGGGACAAACTCACCGGGGAGCTGTTTTTT | CASSLFRDKLTGELFF
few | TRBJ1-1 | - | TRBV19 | TGTGCCAGTAGTTCCCCCCCCGAAACTTCGAACACTGAAGCTTTCTTT | CASSSPPETSNTEAFF
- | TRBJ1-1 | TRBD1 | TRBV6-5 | TGTGCCAGCAGTCTCGGGACAGGGGGCGCGGAAGCTTTCTTT | CASSLGTGGAEAFF
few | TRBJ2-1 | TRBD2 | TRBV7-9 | TGTGCCAGCCGTACTAGCGGGAGTGGAAATGAGCAGTTCTTC | CASRTSGSGNEQFF
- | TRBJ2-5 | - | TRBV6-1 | TGTGCCAGCAGGGACACCCCTCAAGGGACCCAGTACTTC | CASRDTPQGTQYF
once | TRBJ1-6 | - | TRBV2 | TGTGCCAGCCTTGGACTCTTAAATTCACCCCTCCACTTT | CASLGLLNSPLHF
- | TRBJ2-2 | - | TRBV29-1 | TGCAGCGTTGAACAGAACACCGGGGAGCTGTTTTTT | CSVEQNTGELFF
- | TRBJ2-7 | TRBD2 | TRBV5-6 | TGTGCCAGCAGCTTTCGGGGGGACCTGAGCTCCTACGAGCAGTACTTC | CASSFRGDLSSYEQYF
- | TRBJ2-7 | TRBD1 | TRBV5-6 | TGTGCCAGCAGCTCTCAGGGGGCCTACGAGCAGTACTTC | CASSSQGAYEQYF
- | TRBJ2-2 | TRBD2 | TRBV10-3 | TGTGCCATCAGTAAAAGGACTAGCGGGAGTGGGGGCACCGGGGAGCTGTTTTTT | CAISKRTSGSGGTGELFF
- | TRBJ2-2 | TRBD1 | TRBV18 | TGTGCCAGCTCACAGGGACAGTACACCGGGGAGCTGTTTTTT | CASSQGQYTGELFF
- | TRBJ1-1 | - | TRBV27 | TGTGCCAGCACCTTGAGGGCGGGGGACACTGAAGCTTTCTTT | CASTLRAGDTEAFF
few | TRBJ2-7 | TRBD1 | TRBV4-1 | TGCGCCAGCAGCCGAGACAGGGGTGAGACCTACGAGCAGTACTTC | CASSRDRGETYEQYF
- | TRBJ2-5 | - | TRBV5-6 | TGTGCCAGCAGCTTGGTAGCGGCCCTCCAAGAGACCCAGTACTTC | CASSLVAALQETQYF
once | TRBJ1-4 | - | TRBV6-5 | TGTGCCAGCAGTTACGAGGGTGAAAAACTGTTTTTT | CASSYEGEKLFF
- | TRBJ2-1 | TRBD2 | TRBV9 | TGTGCCAGCAGCGTGGGACTAGCGGGAGGGCCTTTTAGCAATGAGCAGTTCTTC | CASSVGLAGGPFSNEQFF
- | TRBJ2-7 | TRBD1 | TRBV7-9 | TGTGCCAGCTTTGACAGGGGGCCCTACGAGCAGTACTTC | CASFDRGPYEQYF
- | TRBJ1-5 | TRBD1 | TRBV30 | TGTGCCTGGAGTCGACAGGGGGATCAGCCCCAGCATTTT | CAWSRQGDQPQHF
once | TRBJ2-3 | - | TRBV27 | TGTGCCAGCAGTAAAGCGGCCACAGATACGCAGTATTTT | CASSKAATDTQYF
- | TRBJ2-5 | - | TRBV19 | TGTGCCAGTAGTGGCTCTAGGGAGACCCAGTACTTC | CASSGSRETQYF
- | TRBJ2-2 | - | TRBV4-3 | TGCGCCAGCAGCCAGGCTCCAGGGGAAGGGGTCACCGGGGAGCTGTTTTTT | CASSQAPGEGVTGELFF
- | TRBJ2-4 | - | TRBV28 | TGTGCCAGCAGTCCAGGATTCTCGGAGGACATTCAGTACTTC | CASSPGFSEDIQYF
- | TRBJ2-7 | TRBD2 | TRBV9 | TGTGCCAGCAGCAGCAGCGGGAGCTACGAGCAGTACTTC | CASSSSGSYEQYF
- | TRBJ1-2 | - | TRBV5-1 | TGCGCCAGCAGCTTGTTGTTCGGCAGGGACTATGGCTACACCTTC | CASSLLFGRDYGYTF
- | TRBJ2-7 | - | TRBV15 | TGTGCCACCAGCAGAGAGGGCAACGGCGCCTACGAGCAGTACTTC | CATSREGNGAYEQYF
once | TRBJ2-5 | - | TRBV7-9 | TGTGCCAGCAGCTCAGGTCAAGAGACCCAGTACTTC | CASSSGQETQYF
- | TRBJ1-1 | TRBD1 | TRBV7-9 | TGTGCCAGCAGCTTGGGGGACAGGGACACTGAAGCTTTCTTT | CASSLGDRDTEAFF
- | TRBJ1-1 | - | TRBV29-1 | TGCAGCGTTGAATCGGACTTCCCCGGGATCGCGGACACTGAAGCTTTCTTT | CSVESDFPGIADTEAFF
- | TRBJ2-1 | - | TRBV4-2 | TGTGCCAGCAGCCAGCACACCAATGAGCAGTTCTTC | CASSQHTNEQFF